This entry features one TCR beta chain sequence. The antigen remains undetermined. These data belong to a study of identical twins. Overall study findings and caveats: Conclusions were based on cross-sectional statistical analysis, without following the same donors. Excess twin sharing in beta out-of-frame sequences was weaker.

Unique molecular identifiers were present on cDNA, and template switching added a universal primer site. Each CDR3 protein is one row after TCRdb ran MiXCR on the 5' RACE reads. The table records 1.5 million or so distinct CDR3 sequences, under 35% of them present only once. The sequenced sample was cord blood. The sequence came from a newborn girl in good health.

The CDR3 region has the DNA TGTGCCAGCAGCGTAGCTGGGCAGGGAGCCTACAATGAGCAGTTCTTC. It yields the protein CASSVAGQGAYNEQFF. This chain uses TRBV9 with TRBJ2-1; D tentatively fits TRBD1 or TRBD2 (5 bases each). Germline CDR1 reads SGDLS; CDR2 reads YYNGEE. V dropped 0 bases and J dropped 2 bases, with 12 bases sitting between them. This CDR3 has 16 residues. Looking up the rest from reference TRBV9 and TRBJ2-1 gives the full variable domain: DSGVTQTPKHLITATGQRVTLRCSPRSGDLSVYWYQQSLDQGLQFLIQYYNGEERAKGNILERFSAQQFPDLHSELNLSSLELGDSALYFCASSVAGQGAYNEQFFGPGTRLTVL.